Below are 5 T cell receptor beta chains sequenced from a single sample in a study of response to subunit inactivated influenza vaccine. Using its own MiXCR run on the RT-PCR reads, TCRdb lists one record per CDR3 protein. This table has about 800,000 distinct CDR3 sequences, about 20% appearing once. The starting material was PBMCs from blood, obtained more than 4 days after vaccination. Receptor source: a man between 45 and 60 years old who received an inactivated influenza vaccine.

In its sample, this clonotype was seen a few times. CDR3 region: CSASGTGGAKGNTIYF. DNA of the CDR3: TGCAGTGCTAGCGGTACAGGGGGCGCGAAAGGAAACACCATATATTTT. This chain connects TRBV20-1 to TRBJ1-3; 9 nucleotides agree with TRBD1. This CDR3 has 16 amino acids. Germline V gene lookup returns CDR1 DFQATT and CDR2 SNEGSKA (reference sequence). After removal of 3 bases from V and 4 bases from J, the junction contained 10 bases not matched to a gene.

In its sample, this clonotype was seen a few times. The gene calls are TRBV15 and TRBJ2-5; D remains unclear. The CDR3 runs to 13 residues. Trimming took off 5 bases at V and 3 bases at J, with 10 bases between the two ends. CDR1 is LNHNV and CDR2 is YYDKDF in the germline V gene (reference sequence). The CDR3 bases are TGTGCCACCAGCCTAGGCCCCAAAGAGACCCAGTACTTC. It yields the protein CATSLGPKETQYF.

This clonotype was detected only a few times. The genes are TRBV20-1 and TRBJ2-7; 15 positions match TRBD2. CDR3 size: 18 residues. V lost 3 bases, J lost 3 bases, and 12 bases stayed unmatched. Germline V gene lookup returns CDR1 DFQATT and CDR2 SNEGSKA (reference sequence). CDR3 coding DNA: TGCAGTGCTAGTGGGACGGGACTAGCGGGAGGAGGAAACTACGAGCAGTACTTC. Protein sequence: CSASGTGLAGGGNYEQYF.

The CDR3 loop is CASSQGWDSYEQYF. CDR3 bases: TGTGCCAGCAGCCAAGGGTGGGACTCCTACGAGCAGTACTTC. This chain uses TRBV4-2 with TRBJ2-7; D not resolved. This CDR3 region has 14 residues. Germline assignment: CDR1 LGHNA and CDR2 YNFKEQ. Trimming left V 1 base short and J 0 bases short, with 7 bases between.

This clonotype was detected only a few times. V usage is TRBV7-2 and J usage is TRBJ2-2; D is unclear. Germline loops: CDR1 SGHTA, CDR2 FQGNSA. This CDR3 has 14 amino acids. Trimming removed 6 bases from V and 3 bases from J, with 11 bases in between. CDR3 DNA: TGTGCCAGCAGGGTGGAATGGTACACCGGGGAGCTGTTTTTT. It encodes CASRVEWYTGELFF.